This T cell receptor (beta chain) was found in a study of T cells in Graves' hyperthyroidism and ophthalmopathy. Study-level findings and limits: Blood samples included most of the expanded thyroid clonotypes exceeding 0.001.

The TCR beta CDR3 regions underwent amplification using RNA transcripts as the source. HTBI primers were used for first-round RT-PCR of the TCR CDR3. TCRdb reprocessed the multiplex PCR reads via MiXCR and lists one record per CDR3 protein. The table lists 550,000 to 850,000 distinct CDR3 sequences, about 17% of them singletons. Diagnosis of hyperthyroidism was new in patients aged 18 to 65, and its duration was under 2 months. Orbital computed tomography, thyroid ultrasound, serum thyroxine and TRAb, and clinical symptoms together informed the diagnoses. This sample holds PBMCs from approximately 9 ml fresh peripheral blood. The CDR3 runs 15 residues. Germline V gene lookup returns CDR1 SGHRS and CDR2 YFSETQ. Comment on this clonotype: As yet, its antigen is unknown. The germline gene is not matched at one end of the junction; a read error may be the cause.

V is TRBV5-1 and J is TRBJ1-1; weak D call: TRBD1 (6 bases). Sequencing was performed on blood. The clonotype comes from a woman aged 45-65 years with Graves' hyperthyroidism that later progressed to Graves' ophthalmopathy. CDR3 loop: CAGSLSAGEGTEAFF. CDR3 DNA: TGCGCCGGCAGCCTGTCGGCAGGGGAGGGAACTGAAGCTTTCTTT. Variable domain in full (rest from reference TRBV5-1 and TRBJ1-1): KAGVTQTPRYLIKTRGQQVTLSCSPISGHRSVSWYQQTPGQGLQFLFEYFSETQRNKGNFPGRFSGRQFSNSRSEMNVSTLELGDSALYLCAGSLSAGEGTEAFFGQGTRLTVV.